These 13 T cell receptor beta chains were all obtained from the same sample, sequenced in a study of blood T cell repertoires in COVID-19. Sequencing used immunoSEQ multiplex PCR; TCRdb keeps in-frame clones, though not all of them. The profile shows over 200,000 clones, just over 85% of them singletons. The sample comprised PBMCs or T cells enriched from blood (not recorded which). The receptors derive from a young man who had recovered from COVID-19.

The chain links TRBV6-5 to TRBJ1-5, with no clear D. V was trimmed by 5 bases and J by 6 bases, leaving 17 bases between them. The CDR3 sequence is 15 residues long. Germline V CDR1 and CDR2: MNHEY, SVGAGI. The CDR3 DNA follows: TGTGCCAGCAGTCGCCGGGCCGGGGAGAGTCAGCCCCAGCATTTT. Its protein is CASSRRAGESQPQHF.

The V and J genes are TRBV25-1 and TRBJ1-2; TRBD1 might be the D (6 bases). Germline CDR1 MGHDK, CDR2 SYGVNS. The ends were cut back, 5 bases at V and 2 bases at J, with 15 bases in the middle. The CDR3 consists of 15 residues. The CDR3 reads CASSPTGEGNYGYTF. The CDR3 coding sequence is TGTGCCAGCAGTCCGACAGGCGAAGGGAACTATGGCTACACCTTC.

The genes are TRBV3-1 (or the pseudogene TRBV3-2) and TRBJ1-2, with 9 bases aligning to TRBD1. The CDR3 consists of 12 residues. The V and J ends lost 5 bases and 10 bases, in that order; junction bases with no gene match: 5. Germline CDR1 and CDR2: LGHDT and YNNKEL (reference sequence). This CDR3 reads CASSSGDRAYTF. In DNA, the CDR3 is TGTGCCAGCAGCTCGGGGGACAGGGCCTACACCTTC.

The V and J genes are TRBV19 and TRBJ1-2; 7 nucleotides agree with TRBD1. The trim removed 9 bases at V and 7 bases at J, leaving 14 bases unmatched. There are 14 residues in the CDR3. Germline V gene sequence: CDR1 LNHDA, CDR2 SQIVND (reference sequence). For the CDR3, the DNA is TGTGCCAGCCAGAATGACAGGGCTGTCCCTGGCTACACCTTC. Translation: CASQNDRAVPGYTF.

This chain connects TRBV4-2 to TRBJ2-7; D is unresolved. CDR3 length equals 16 residues. Germline lookup yields CDR1 LGHNA and CDR2 YNFKEQ. The V and J ends lost 0 bases and 1 base respectively, with 13 bases between them. CDR3 loop: CASSQDLSAKSYEQYF. DNA of the CDR3: TGTGCCAGCAGCCAAGATCTAAGTGCAAAATCCTACGAGCAGTACTTC.

The chain joins TRBV19 to TRBJ1-5; TRBD1 matches at 8 bases. Germline lookup yields CDR1 LNHDA and CDR2 SQIVND (reference sequence). Trimming at V came to 5 bases and at J to 2 bases, leaving 11 bases not matched to a gene. This CDR3 region has 17 residues. In DNA, the CDR3 is TGTGCCAGTAGTCCACGGACAGGGACGATTGGCAATCAGCCCCAGCATTTT. Its translation is CASSPRTGTIGNQPQHF.

This clone was recorded once. J is TRBJ2-7 and V is TRBV7-2; perhaps TRBD1 as D (6 bases). The CDR3 totals 16 residues. V gave up 5 bases and J gave up 3 bases, with 20 bases separating them. Germline lookup yields CDR1 SGHTA and CDR2 FQGNSA. This CDR3 is CASSQGLAATIYEQYF. Written as DNA, the CDR3 is TGTGCCAGCAGCCAGGGGCTGGCAGCAACCATCTACGAGCAGTACTTC.

The chain carries TRBV10-3 and TRBJ1-1; perhaps TRBD1 as D (5 bases). CDR1 and CDR2 (germline): ENHRY, SYGVKD. Trimming shortened V by 0 bases and J by 5 bases, and 13 bases separated the two germline ends. The CDR3 spans 15 residues. CDR3 in amino acids: CAISESRARGTEAFF. The DNA for the CDR3 is TGTGCCATCAGTGAGTCGCGGGCTCGGGGGACTGAAGCTTTCTTT.

This clone was picked up a small number of times. The chain couples TRBV28 to TRBJ2-7; TRBD1 aligns across 11 bases. The junction had 4 bases not matched to a gene; V was cut back by 6 bases and J by 6 bases. Germline V lookup: CDR1 MDHEN, CDR2 SYDVKM. The CDR3 length is 13 residues. Here the CDR3 reads CASRGQGAREQYF. The CDR3 DNA reads as TGTGCCAGCAGAGGACAGGGGGCGCGCGAGCAGTACTTC.

The gene calls are TRBV28 and TRBJ2-7, with a weak D call TRBD1 (6 bases). CDR1 MDHEN and CDR2 SYDVKM come from the germline V gene. V was trimmed by 6 bases and J by 5 bases, leaving 11 bases between them. The CDR3 totals 12 residues. As DNA, the CDR3 is TGTGCCAGCAGCGGACAGCCCAACGAGCAGTACTTC. Translated: CASSGQPNEQYF.

This chain's CDR3 is CASSLGGTYNEQFF. DNA of the CDR3: TGTGCCAGCAGCTTAGGAGGGACCTACAATGAGCAGTTCTTC. This sequence joins TRBV7-9 and TRBJ2-1, with D possibly matching TRBD2 (5 bases). CDR1 is SEHNR and CDR2 is FQNEAQ in the germline V gene (reference sequence). This CDR3 is built from 14 residues. Trimming removed 1 base at V and 2 bases at J, with 6 bases between.

The chain recombines TRBV3-1 (or the pseudogene TRBV3-2) with TRBJ2-3; 7 positions match TRBD2. The CDR3 loop spans 14 amino acids. With V trimmed by 3 bases and J by 2 bases, 2 bases remained unmatched. Germline V gene sequence: CDR1 LGHDT, CDR2 YNNKEL (reference sequence). CDR3 sequence: CASSHSGTTDTQYF. The CDR3 coding sequence is TGTGCCAGCAGCCACAGCGGGACCACAGATACGCAGTATTTT.

The chain uses TRBV2 and TRBJ1-6; D gene uncertain. The V gene lost 2 bases and the J gene lost 12 bases, with 8 bases spanning the gap. Germline V gene sequence: CDR1 SNHLY, CDR2 FYNNEI. CDR3 length: 12 residues. CDR3 protein: CASSESYRPLHF. The CDR3 bases are TGTGCCAGCAGTGAATCGTACAGACCCCTCCACTTT.